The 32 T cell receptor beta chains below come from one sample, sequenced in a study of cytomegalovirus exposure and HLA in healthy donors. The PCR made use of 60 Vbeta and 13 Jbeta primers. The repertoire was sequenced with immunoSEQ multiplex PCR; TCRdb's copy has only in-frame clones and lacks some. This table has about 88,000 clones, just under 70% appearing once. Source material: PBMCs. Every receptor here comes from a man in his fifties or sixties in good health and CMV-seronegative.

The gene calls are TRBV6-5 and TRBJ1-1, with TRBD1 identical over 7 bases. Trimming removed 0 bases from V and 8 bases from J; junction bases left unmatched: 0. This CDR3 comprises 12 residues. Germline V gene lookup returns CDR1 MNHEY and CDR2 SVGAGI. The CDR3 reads CASSYSTGEAFF. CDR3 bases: TGTGCCAGCAGTTACTCGACAGGGGAAGCTTTCTTT.

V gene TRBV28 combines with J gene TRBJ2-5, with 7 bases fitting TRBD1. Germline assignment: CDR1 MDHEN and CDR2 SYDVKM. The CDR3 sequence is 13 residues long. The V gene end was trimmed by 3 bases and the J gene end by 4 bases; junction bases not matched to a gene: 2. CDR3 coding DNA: TGTGCCAGCAGTTTGGGACAGTTAGAGACCCAGTACTTC. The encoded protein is CASSLGQLETQYF.

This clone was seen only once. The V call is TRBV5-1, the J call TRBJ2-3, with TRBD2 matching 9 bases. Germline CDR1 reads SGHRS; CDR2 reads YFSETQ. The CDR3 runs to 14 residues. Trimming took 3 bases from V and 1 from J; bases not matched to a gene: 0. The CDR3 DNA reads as TGCGCCAGCAGCTCTAGCGGGGGCACAGATACGCAGTATTTT. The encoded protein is CASSSSGGTDTQYF.

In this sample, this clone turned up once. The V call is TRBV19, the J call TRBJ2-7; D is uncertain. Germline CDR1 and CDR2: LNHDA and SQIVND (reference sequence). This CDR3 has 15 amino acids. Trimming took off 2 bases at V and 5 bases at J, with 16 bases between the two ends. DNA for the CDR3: TGTGCCAGTAGTATAAGGAAGCAGGCGATAAACGAGCAGTACTTC. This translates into CASSIRKQAINEQYF.

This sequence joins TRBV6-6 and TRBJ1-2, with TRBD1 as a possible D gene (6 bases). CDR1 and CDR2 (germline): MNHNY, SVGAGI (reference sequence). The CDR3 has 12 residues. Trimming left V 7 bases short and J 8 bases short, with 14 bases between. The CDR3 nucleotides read TGTGCCAGCATCGGACAGAGGATGGGCTACACCTTC. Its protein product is CASIGQRMGYTF.

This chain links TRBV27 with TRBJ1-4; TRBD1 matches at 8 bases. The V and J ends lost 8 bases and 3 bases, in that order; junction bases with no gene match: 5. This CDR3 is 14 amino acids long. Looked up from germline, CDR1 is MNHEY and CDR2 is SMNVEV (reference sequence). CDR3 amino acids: CASRSGGSNEKLFF. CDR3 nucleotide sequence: TGTGCCAGCCGATCAGGGGGCTCTAATGAAAAACTGTTTTTT.

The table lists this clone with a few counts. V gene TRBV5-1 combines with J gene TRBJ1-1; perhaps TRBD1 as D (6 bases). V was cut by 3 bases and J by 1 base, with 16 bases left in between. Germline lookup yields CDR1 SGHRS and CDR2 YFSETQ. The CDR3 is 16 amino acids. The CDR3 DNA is TGCGCCAGCAGCTCGAGGACGAAGACAGGGAACACTGAAGCTTTCTTT. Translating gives CASSSRTKTGNTEAFF.

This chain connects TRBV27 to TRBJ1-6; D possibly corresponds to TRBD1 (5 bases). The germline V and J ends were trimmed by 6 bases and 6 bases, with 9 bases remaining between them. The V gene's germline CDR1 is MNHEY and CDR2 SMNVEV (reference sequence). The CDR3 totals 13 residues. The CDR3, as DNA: TGTGCCAGCAGCCTCAGGGTTAATTCACCCCTCCACTTT. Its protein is CASSLRVNSPLHF.

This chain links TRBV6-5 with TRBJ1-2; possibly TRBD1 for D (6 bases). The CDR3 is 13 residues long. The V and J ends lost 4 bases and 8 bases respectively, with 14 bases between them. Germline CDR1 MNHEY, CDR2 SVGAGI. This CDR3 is CASSLQGHGGYTF. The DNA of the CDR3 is TGTGCCAGCAGTTTACAGGGCCATGGGGGCTACACCTTC.

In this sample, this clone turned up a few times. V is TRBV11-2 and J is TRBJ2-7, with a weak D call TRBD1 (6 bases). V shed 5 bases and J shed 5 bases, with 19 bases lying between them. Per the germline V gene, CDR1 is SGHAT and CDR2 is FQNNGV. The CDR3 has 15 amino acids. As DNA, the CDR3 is TGTGCCAGCAGCCCAGACAGGAAGGCGCGCCACGAGCAGTACTTC. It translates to CASSPDRKARHEQYF.

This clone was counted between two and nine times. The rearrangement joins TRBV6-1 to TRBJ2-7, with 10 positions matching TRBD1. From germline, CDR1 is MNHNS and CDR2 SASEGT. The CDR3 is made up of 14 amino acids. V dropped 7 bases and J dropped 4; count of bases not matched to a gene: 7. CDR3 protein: CASTRSGQGYEQYF. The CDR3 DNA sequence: TGTGCCAGCACCAGATCGGGACAGGGGTACGAGCAGTACTTC.

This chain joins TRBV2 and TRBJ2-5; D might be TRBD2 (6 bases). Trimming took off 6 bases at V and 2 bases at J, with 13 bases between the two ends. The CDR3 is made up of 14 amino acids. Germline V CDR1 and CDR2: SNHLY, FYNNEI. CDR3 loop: CASRDPREQETQYF. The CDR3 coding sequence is TGTGCCAGCAGGGACCCACGGGAGCAAGAGACCCAGTACTTC.

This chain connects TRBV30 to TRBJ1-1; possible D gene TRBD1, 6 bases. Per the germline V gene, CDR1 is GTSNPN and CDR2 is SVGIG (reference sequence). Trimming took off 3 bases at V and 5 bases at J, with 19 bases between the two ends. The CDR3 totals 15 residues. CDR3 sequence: CAWRGVGGWGTEAFF. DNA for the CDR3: TGTGCCTGGAGGGGGGTTGGGGGCTGGGGAACTGAAGCTTTCTTT.

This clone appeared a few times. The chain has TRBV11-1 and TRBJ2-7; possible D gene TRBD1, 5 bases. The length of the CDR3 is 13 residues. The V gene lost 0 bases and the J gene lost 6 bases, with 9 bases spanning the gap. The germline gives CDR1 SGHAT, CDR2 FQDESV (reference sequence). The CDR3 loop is CASSLAMGREQYF. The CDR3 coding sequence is TGTGCCAGCAGCTTAGCGATGGGGCGCGAGCAGTACTTC.

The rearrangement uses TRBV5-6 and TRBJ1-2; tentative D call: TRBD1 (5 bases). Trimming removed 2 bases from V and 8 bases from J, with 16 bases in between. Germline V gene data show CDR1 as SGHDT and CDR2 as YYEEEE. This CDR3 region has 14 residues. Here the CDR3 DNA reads TGTGCCAGCAGCTTCTACAGGCCTCCCTTCGGCTACACCTTC. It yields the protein CASSFYRPPFGYTF.

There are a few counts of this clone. The CDR3 nucleotides are TGCGCCAGCAGCCCCGGGACAGGGGGTTCTTTGGGTAATTCACCCCTCCACTTT. Its translation is CASSPGTGGSLGNSPLHF. The rearrangement links TRBV5-1 to TRBJ1-6; 11 positions match TRBD1. CDR3 length: 18 residues. Trimming at V came to 4 bases and at J to 6 bases, leaving 12 bases not matched to a gene. Germline lookup yields CDR1 SGHRS and CDR2 YFSETQ.

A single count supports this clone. The CDR3 bases are TGTGCCAGCAGTGGAGCCACGTGGAGGGAACTGGAGAAGGGTCAGCCCCAGCATTTT. It encodes CASSGATWRELEKGQPQHF. The chain couples TRBV2 to TRBJ1-5; D is ambiguous. This CDR3 contains 19 residues. The ends were cut back, 4 bases at V and 6 bases at J, with 28 bases in the middle. The germline gives CDR1 SNHLY, CDR2 FYNNEI. Full variable domain (remainder filled in from reference TRBV2 and TRBJ1-5): EPEVTQTPSHQVTQMGQEVILRCVPISNHLYFYWYRQILGQKVEFLVSFYNNEISEKSEIFDDQFSVERPDGSNFTLKIRSTKLEDSAMYFCASSGATWRELEKGQPQHFGDGTRLSIL.

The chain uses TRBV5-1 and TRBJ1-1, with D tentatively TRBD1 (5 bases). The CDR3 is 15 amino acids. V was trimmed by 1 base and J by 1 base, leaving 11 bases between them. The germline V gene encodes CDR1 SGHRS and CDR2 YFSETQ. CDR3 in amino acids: CASSLPGVSNTEAFF. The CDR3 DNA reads TGCGCCAGCAGCTTGCCGGGGGTATCGAACACTGAAGCTTTCTTT.

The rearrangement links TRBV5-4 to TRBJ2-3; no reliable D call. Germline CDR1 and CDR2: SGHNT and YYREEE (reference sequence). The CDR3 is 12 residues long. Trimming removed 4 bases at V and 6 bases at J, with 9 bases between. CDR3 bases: TGTGCCAGCAGCCAGGCCATTGATACGCAGTATTTT. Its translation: CASSQAIDTQYF.

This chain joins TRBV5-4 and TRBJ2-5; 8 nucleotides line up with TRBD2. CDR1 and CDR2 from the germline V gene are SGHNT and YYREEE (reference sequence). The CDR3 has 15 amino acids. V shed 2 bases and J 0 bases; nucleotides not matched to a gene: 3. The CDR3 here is CASSFQAGDQETQYF. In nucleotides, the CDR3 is TGTGCCAGCAGCTTCCAAGCGGGGGACCAAGAGACCCAGTACTTC.

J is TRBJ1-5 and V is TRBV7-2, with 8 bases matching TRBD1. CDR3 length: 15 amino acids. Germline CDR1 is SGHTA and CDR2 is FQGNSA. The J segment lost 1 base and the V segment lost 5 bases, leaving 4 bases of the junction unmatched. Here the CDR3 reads CASSAQGESNQPQHF. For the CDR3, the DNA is TGTGCCAGCAGCGCACAGGGGGAAAGCAATCAGCCCCAGCATTTT.

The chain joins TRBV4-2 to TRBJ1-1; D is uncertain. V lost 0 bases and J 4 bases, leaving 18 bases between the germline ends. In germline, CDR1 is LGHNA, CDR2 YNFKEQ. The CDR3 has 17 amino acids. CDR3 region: CASSQELPLRQATEAFF. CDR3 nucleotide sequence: TGTGCCAGCAGCCAAGAGCTCCCGCTCCGTCAGGCCACTGAAGCTTTCTTT.

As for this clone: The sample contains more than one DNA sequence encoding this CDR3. The CDR3 here is CASSLLAGSNEQFF. DNA for the CDR3: TGTGCCAGCAGCTTACTCGCGGGTTCCAATGAGCAGTTCTTC. The rearrangement joins TRBV11-2 to TRBJ2-1, with D possibly matching TRBD2 (5 bases). Germline V gene lookup returns CDR1 SGHAT and CDR2 FQNNGV. This CDR3 is built from 14 residues. V lost 2 bases, J lost 6 bases, and 11 bases lay in between. Complete variable domain (other parts from reference TRBV11-2 and TRBJ2-1): EAGVAQSPRYKIIEKRQSVAFWCNPISGHATLYWYQQILGQGPKLLIQFQNNGVVDDSQLPKDRFSAERLKGVDSTLKIQPAKLEDSAVYLCASSLLAGSNEQFFGPGTRLTVL.

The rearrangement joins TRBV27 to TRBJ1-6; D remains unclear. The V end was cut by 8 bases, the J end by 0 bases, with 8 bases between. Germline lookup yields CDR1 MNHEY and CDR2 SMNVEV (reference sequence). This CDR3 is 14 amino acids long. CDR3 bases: TGTGCCAGCGGGCGGGGCTCCTATAATTCACCCCTCCACTTT. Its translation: CASGRGSYNSPLHF.

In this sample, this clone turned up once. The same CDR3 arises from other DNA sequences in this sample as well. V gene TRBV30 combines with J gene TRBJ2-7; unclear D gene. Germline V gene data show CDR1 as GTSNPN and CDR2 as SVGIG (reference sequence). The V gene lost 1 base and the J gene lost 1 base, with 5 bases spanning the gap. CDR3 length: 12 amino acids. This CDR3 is CAWSDSSYEQYV. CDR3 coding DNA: TGTGCCTGGAGTGACAGTTCCTACGAGCAGTACGTC.

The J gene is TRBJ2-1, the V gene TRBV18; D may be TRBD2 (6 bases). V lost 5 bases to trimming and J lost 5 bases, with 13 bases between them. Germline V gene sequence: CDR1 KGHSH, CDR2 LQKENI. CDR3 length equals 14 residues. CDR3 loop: CASSGGTKNNEQFF. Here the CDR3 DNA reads TGTGCCAGCTCAGGCGGGACCAAGAACAATGAGCAGTTCTTC.

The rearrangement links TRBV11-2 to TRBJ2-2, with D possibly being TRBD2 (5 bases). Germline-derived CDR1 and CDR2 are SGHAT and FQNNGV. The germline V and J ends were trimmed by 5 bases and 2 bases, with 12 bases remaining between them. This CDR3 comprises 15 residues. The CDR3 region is CASSQEGFNTGELFF. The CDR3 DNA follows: TGTGCCAGCAGCCAAGAGGGCTTCAACACCGGGGAGCTGTTTTTT.

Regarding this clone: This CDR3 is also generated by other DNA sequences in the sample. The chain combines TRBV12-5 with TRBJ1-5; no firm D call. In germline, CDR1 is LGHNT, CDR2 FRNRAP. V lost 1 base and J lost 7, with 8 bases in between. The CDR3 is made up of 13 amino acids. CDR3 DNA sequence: TGTGCTAGTGGTTTGGAGCCGGGGCAGCCCCAGCATTTT. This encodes CASGLEPGQPQHF.

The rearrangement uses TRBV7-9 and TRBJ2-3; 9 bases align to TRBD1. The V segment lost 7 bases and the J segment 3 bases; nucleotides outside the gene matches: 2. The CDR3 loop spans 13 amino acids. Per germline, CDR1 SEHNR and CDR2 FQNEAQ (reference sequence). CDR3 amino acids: CASTQGATDTQYF. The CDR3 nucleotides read TGTGCCAGCACACAGGGGGCGACAGATACGCAGTATTTT.

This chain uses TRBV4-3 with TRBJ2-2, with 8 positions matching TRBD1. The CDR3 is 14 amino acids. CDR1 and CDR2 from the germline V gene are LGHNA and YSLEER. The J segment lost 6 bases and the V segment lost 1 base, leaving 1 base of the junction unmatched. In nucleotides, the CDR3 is TGCGCCAGCAGCCAAGTGACAGGGGCCGGGGAGCTGTTTTTT. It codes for CASSQVTGAGELFF.

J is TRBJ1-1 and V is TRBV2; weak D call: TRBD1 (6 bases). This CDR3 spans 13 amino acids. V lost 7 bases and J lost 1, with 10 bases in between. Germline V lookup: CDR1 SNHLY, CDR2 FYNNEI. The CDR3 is CASNLQGNTEAFF. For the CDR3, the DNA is TGTGCCAGCAACCTACAGGGGAACACTGAAGCTTTCTTT.

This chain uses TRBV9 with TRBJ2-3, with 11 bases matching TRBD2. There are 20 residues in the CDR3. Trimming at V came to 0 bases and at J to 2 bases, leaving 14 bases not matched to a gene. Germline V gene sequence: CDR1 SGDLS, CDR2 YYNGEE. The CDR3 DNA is TGTGCCAGCAGCGTAGACCCACTACCCCTAGCGGGAGGAATCACAGATACGCAGTATTTT. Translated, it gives CASSVDPLPLAGGITDTQYF.